This T cell receptor beta chain was profiled in a study of control samples from healthy donors and cancer patients. V lost 3 bases, J lost 4 bases, and 8 bases stayed unmatched. There are 17 residues in the CDR3. The germline gives CDR1 KGHSH, CDR2 LQKENI. TCRdb's copy holds only in-frame clones and misses some; the assay was immunoSEQ multiplex PCR. The data contain just under 150,000 clones, about nine tenths of them singletons. Sequencing used blood. The TCR originated in a man aged 25 to 40 in good health. V gene TRBV18 combines with J gene TRBJ2-1; 11 positions agree with TRBD2. CDR3 loop: CASSPLAGGYDYNEQFF. The CDR3 nucleotides are TGTGCCAGCTCACCGCTAGCGGGGGGATACGATTACAATGAGCAGTTCTTC.